The 21 T cell receptor beta chains in this list originate from one sample, sequenced in a study of cytomegalovirus exposure and HLA in healthy donors. Use of 60 Vbeta and 13 Jbeta primers characterized the PCR. TCRdb keeps only in-frame clones here, not all; method: immunoSEQ multiplex PCR. The sample includes 90,000 to 120,000 clones, 55% to 85% of them seen just once. Sequences were obtained from PBMCs. The source is a man aged 25-40 years in good health and CMV-seronegative.

The sample holds one count of this clone. The chain joins TRBV19 to TRBJ2-1; 11 nucleotides align to TRBD2. The CDR3 contains 18 residues. Germline loops: CDR1 LNHDA, CDR2 SQIVND (reference sequence). V lost 3 bases, J lost 9 bases, and 16 bases stayed unmatched. The chain's CDR3 is CASSMRLAGGTQIGEQFF. Here the CDR3 DNA reads TGTGCCAGTAGTATGCGGCTAGCGGGAGGAACCCAGATAGGTGAGCAGTTCTTC.

J is TRBJ2-7 and V is TRBV5-1, with 8 bases that match TRBD2. The V segment lost 0 bases and the J segment 3 bases; nucleotides outside the gene matches: 5. This CDR3 is built from 15 residues. The germline CDR1 and CDR2 sequences are SGHRS and YFSETQ. The CDR3 DNA is TGCGCCAGCAGCTTGGGTGGGGGACTAGTCTACGAGCAGTACTTC. Translation: CASSLGGGLVYEQYF.

The J gene is TRBJ2-5, the V gene TRBV5-4, with D unclear. The J call may be faulty, since TRBJ2-7 better matches the DNA end. Germline values: CDR1 SGHNT, CDR2 YYREEE (reference sequence). The CDR3 consists of 14 residues. In DNA, the CDR3 is TGTGCCAGCAGCTGGTATAGTGGATTGGGCGAGCAGTACTTC. Its protein product is CASSWYSGLGEQYF.

The chain has TRBV9 and TRBJ2-1; D possibly corresponds to TRBD1 (5 bases). The CDR3 loop spans 15 amino acids. Germline CDR1 and CDR2: SGDLS and YYNGEE. The germline V and J ends were trimmed by 1 base and 6 bases, with 14 bases remaining between them. CDR3 loop: CASSVRTGDTNEQFF. CDR3 coding DNA: TGTGCCAGCAGCGTAAGAACAGGAGACACCAATGAGCAGTTCTTC.

The rearrangement links TRBV7-9 to TRBJ2-2, with TRBD2 matching 8 bases. Germline loops: CDR1 SEHNR, CDR2 FQNEAQ (reference sequence). Losses at the gene ends were 5 bases for V and 7 bases for J; bases not matched to a gene: 9. There are 15 residues in the CDR3. The DNA for the CDR3 is TGTGCCAGCAGCCATCGTAGCGGGATCGTCGGGGAGCTGTTTTTT. Protein product: CASSHRSGIVGELFF.

This rearrangement joins TRBV28 to TRBJ1-5; TRBD1 aligns across 10 bases. CDR3 length: 17 amino acids. CDR1 MDHEN and CDR2 SYDVKM come from the germline V gene. The ends lost 2 bases at V and 6 bases at J; junction bases unmatched: 10. CDR3 sequence reads: CASSLIGQGVAAQPQHF. Written as DNA, the CDR3 is TGTGCCAGCAGTTTAATAGGACAGGGGGTCGCCGCTCAGCCCCAGCATTTT.

The chain has TRBV7-9 and TRBJ2-3; TRBD2 matches 9 bases. There are 16 residues in the CDR3. J lost 4 bases, V lost 5 bases, and 10 bases had no gene match. Germline lookup yields CDR1 SEHNR and CDR2 FQNEAQ (reference sequence). The CDR3: CASSPSQRGVADTQYF. The CDR3 bases are TGTGCCAGCAGCCCTAGTCAGCGGGGGGTAGCAGATACGCAGTATTTT.

The chain uses TRBV7-9 and TRBJ1-1; TRBD1 might be the D (5 bases). The germline V and J ends were trimmed by 4 bases and 1 base, with 13 bases remaining between them. Germline values: CDR1 SEHNR, CDR2 FQNEAQ (reference sequence). CDR3 length equals 15 residues. The CDR3 bases are TGTGCCAGCAGCTCGTTCTGGGGGGGGAACACTGAAGCTTTCTTT. Translation gives CASSSFWGGNTEAFF.

V gene TRBV6-4 combines with J gene TRBJ2-2; 7 nucleotides match TRBD1. Trimming cost V 5 bases and J 3 bases; bases outside gene matches: 9. There are 16 residues in the CDR3. Germline V CDR1 and CDR2: MRHNA, SNTAGT. The CDR3 region is CASSPERTGDTGELFF. CDR3 in DNA: TGTGCCAGCAGTCCAGAGAGGACAGGCGACACCGGGGAGCTGTTTTTT.

The chain couples TRBV5-4 to TRBJ2-2; weak D call: TRBD2 (6 bases). This CDR3 region has 15 residues. Germline V CDR1 and CDR2: SGHNT, YYREEE (reference sequence). Trimming pared 3 bases from V and 6 bases from J, leaving 15 bases between. The CDR3: CASSSGLSGAGELFF. CDR3 in DNA: TGTGCCAGCAGCTCGGGACTGTCGGGGGCCGGGGAGCTGTTTTTT.

This rearrangement joins TRBV2 to TRBJ2-2, with TRBD1 identical over 7 bases. Germline V gives CDR1 SNHLY, CDR2 FYNNEI. With 5 bases clipped from V and 5 bases from J, the junction kept 8 bases outside the gene matches. The CDR3 totals 15 residues. The CDR3 loop reads CASSPQTGTTGELFF. In DNA, the CDR3 is TGTGCCAGCAGTCCTCAGACAGGGACAACCGGGGAGCTGTTTTTT.

The gene calls are TRBV5-8 and TRBJ1-5; D is uncertain. V lost 4 bases to trimming and J lost 6 bases, with 14 bases between them. The germline CDR1 and CDR2 sequences are SGHTS and YDEGEE. CDR3 length: 14 amino acids. CDR3 DNA: TGTGCCAGCAGCATGCACACCACAAGTCAGCCCCAGCATTTT. Protein: CASSMHTTSQPQHF. The whole variable domain, filled in from reference TRBV5-8 and TRBJ1-5, reads EAGVTQSPTHLIKTRGQQATLRCSPISGHTSVYWYQQALGLGLQFLLWYDEGEERNRGNFPPRFSGRQFPNYSSELNVNALELEDSALYLCASSMHTTSQPQHFGDGTRLSIL.

This clone was found a few times. This rearrangement joins TRBV18 to TRBJ2-3, with TRBD2 identical over 7 bases. After removal of 2 bases from V and 0 bases from J, the junction contained 2 bases not matched to a gene. Germline V CDR1 and CDR2: KGHSH, LQKENI. The CDR3 sequence is 15 residues long. The CDR3 protein is CASSPRLASTDTQYF. CDR3 coding DNA: TGTGCCAGCTCACCAAGACTAGCTAGCACAGATACGCAGTATTTT.

The V gene is TRBV2, the J gene TRBJ2-2, with D tentatively TRBD1 (5 bases). Trimming pared 4 bases from V and 5 bases from J, leaving 11 bases between. Germline V gives CDR1 SNHLY, CDR2 FYNNEI. The CDR3 length is 14 residues. CDR3: CASSVAGKTGELFF. In nucleotides, the CDR3 is TGTGCCAGCAGTGTGGCAGGGAAAACCGGGGAGCTGTTTTTT.

The rearrangement uses TRBV7-3 and TRBJ2-3; TRBD2 might be the D (6 bases). Trimming removed 2 bases at V and 4 bases at J, with 19 bases between. This CDR3 comprises 17 residues. Germline CDR1 reads SGHTA; CDR2 reads FQGTGA. CDR3: CASSLFVARDSPDTQYF. The CDR3 DNA sequence: TGTGCCAGCAGCTTATTTGTCGCGCGGGATAGCCCAGATACGCAGTATTTT.

This chain connects TRBV9 to TRBJ2-2, with TRBD2 identical over 13 bases. This CDR3 contains 16 residues. The germline gives CDR1 SGDLS, CDR2 YYNGEE. V shed 3 bases, J shed 4 bases, and the junction held 3 bases outside the gene matches. CDR3 region: CASSGLAGGSTGELFF. In nucleotides, the CDR3 is TGTGCCAGCAGCGGACTAGCGGGGGGTTCCACCGGGGAGCTGTTTTTT.

This clone was observed once. This chain joins TRBV28 and TRBJ1-1; TRBD1 matches at 9 bases. With V trimmed by 6 bases and J by 5 bases, 7 bases remained unmatched. In germline, CDR1 is MDHEN, CDR2 SYDVKM. CDR3 length equals 14 residues. Here the CDR3 DNA reads TGTGCCAGCAGCTTACAGGGGGCGCGAACTGAAGCTTTCTTT. Protein: CASSLQGARTEAFF.

The rearrangement joins TRBV27 to TRBJ1-2; a weak D match, TRBD1 (6 bases). Trimming stripped 6 bases from V and 3 bases from J, with 20 bases between. This CDR3 has 16 residues. Germline-derived CDR1 and CDR2 are MNHEY and SMNVEV (reference sequence). Here the CDR3 DNA reads TGTGCCAGCAGGAAGGGGGTAGGGGGGGCAGACTATGGCTACACCTTC. Its protein product is CASRKGVGGADYGYTF.

The chain uses TRBV4-2 and TRBJ2-5; D not certain. The end of the DNA fits TRBJ2-7 better, so the J call may be wrong. The CDR3 has 15 amino acids. CDR1 and CDR2 from the germline V gene are LGHNA and YNFKEQ. In nucleotides, the CDR3 is TGTGCCAGCAGCCAAGGCAGCCAGGCAGGCTACGAGCAGTACTTC. This sequence encodes CASSQGSQAGYEQYF.

The genes are TRBV19 and TRBJ2-2, with a weak D call TRBD2 (6 bases). Trimming shortened V by 1 base and J by 7 bases, and 10 bases separated the two germline ends. The germline CDR1 and CDR2 sequences are LNHDA and SQIVND (reference sequence). There are 14 residues in the CDR3. The CDR3, as DNA: TGTGCCAGTAGTATAGCGGGAGAAGACGGGGAGCTGTTTTTT. Its translation: CASSIAGEDGELFF.

The chain is built from TRBV30 and TRBJ2-5; tentatively, D is TRBD1 (6 bases). The DNA end favors TRBJ2-7, so the J call may be wrong. Germline V gives CDR1 GTSNPN, CDR2 SVGIG (reference sequence). The CDR3 loop spans 15 amino acids. The CDR3 sequence: CAWSKGNRAIGEQYF. CDR3 bases: TGTGCCTGGAGTAAAGGAAACAGGGCAATTGGCGAGCAGTACTTC.